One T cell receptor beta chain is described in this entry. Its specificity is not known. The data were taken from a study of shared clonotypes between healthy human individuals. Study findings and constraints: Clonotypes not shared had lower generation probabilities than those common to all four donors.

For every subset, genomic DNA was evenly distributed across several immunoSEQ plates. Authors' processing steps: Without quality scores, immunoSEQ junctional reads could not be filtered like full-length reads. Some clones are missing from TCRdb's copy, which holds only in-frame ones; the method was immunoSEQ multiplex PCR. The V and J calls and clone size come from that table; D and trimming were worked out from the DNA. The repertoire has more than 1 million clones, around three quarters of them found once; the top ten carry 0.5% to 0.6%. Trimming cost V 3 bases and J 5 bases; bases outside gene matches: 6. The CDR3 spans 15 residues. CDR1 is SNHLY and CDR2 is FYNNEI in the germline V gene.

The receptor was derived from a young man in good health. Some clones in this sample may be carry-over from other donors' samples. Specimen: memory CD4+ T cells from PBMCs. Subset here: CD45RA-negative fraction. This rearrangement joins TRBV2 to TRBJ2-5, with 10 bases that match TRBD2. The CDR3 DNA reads TGTGCCAGCAGTGACTGGGGACTAGCGAGTGAGACCCAGTACTTC. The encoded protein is CASSDWGLASETQYF.